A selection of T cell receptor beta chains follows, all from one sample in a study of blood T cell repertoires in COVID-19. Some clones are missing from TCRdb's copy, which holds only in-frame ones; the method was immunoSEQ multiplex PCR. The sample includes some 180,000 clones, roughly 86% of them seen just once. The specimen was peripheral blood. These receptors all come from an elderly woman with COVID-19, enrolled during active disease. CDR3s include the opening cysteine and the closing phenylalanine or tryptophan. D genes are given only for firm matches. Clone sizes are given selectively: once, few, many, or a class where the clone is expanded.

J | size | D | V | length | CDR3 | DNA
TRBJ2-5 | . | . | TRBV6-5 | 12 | CASSGRAETQYF | TGTGCCAGCAGCGGGCGGGCGGAGACCCAGTACTTC
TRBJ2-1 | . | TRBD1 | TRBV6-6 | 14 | CASTSPGQGFEQFF | TGTGCCAGCACCTCACCGGGACAGGGCTTTGAGCAGTTCTTC
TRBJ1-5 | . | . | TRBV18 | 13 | CASSLFEEQPQHF | TGTGCCAGCTCACTATTCGAAGAGCAGCCCCAGCATTTT
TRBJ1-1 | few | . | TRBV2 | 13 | CASSTGQNTEAFF | TGTGCCAGCAGTACGGGACAGAACACTGAAGCTTTCTTT
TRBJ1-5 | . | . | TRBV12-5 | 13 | CASRGLGNQPQHF | TGTGCTAGTAGGGGTCTCGGCAATCAGCCCCAGCATTTT
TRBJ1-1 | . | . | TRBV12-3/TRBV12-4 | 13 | CASSSPGEAEAFF | TGTGCCAGCAGTTCTCCTGGGGAGGCTGAAGCTTTCTTT
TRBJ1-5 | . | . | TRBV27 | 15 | CASSLSLLGNQPQHF | TGTGCCAGCAGTTTGTCACTATTAGGCAATCAGCCCCAGCATTTT
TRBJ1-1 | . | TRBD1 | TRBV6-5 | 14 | CASSFGTGGTEAFF | TGTGCCAGCAGTTTCGGGACAGGGGGCACTGAAGCTTTCTTT
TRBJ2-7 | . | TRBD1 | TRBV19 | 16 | CASSLESGGSSYEQYF | TGTGCCAGTAGCCTAGAGTCAGGGGGTAGCTCCTACGAGCAGTACTTC
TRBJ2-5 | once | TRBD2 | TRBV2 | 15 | CASSEALAGQETQYF | TGTGCCAGCAGTGAAGCGCTAGCGGGCCAAGAGACCCAGTACTTC
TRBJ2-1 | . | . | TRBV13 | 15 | CASSLVVAANNEQFF | TGTGCCAGCAGCTTAGTGGTAGCGGCTAACAATGAGCAGTTCTTC
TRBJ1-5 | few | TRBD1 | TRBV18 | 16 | CASSPSTGGLRQPQHF | TGTGCCAGCTCACCGTCGACAGGGGGCCTTCGCCAGCCCCAGCATTTT
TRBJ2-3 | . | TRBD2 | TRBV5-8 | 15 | CASSSRLAGADTQYF | TGTGCCAGCAGCTCCCGACTAGCTGGTGCAGATACGCAGTATTTT
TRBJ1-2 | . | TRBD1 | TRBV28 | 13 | CASSRQGSYGYTF | TGTGCCAGCAGTCGACAGGGATCCTATGGCTACACCTTC
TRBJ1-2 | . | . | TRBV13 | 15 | CASSFKTGVNYGYTF | TGTGCCAGCAGCTTTAAGACAGGAGTTAACTATGGCTACACCTTC
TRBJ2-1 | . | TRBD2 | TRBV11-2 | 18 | CASSLDLASGSSYNEQFF | TGTGCCAGCAGCTTAGATCTAGCAAGCGGGAGTTCCTACAATGAGCAGTTCTTC
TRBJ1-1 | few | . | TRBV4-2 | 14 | CASSQMDTNTEAFF | TGTGCCAGCAGCCAAATGGACACGAACACTGAAGCTTTCTTT
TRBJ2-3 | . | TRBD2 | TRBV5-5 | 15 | CASSKAGTSTDTQYF | TGTGCCAGCAGCAAAGCGGGGACCTCCACAGATACGCAGTATTTT
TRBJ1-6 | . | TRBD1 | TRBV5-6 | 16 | CASSLRGGADNSPLHF | TGTGCCAGCAGCTTGAGAGGGGGCGCCGATAATTCACCCCTCCACTTT
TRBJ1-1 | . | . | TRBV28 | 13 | CASNMFTNTEAFF | TGTGCCAGCAACATGTTTACGAACACTGAAGCTTTCTTT
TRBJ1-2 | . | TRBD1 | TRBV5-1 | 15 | CASSLTQGADYGYTF | TGCGCCAGCAGCTTGACTCAGGGGGCGGACTATGGCTACACCTTC
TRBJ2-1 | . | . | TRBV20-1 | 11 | CSASGNDEQFF | TGCAGTGCTAGCGGGAACGATGAGCAGTTCTTC
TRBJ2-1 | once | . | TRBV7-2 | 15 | CASSPYPSSYNEQFF | TGTGCCAGCAGCCCCTATCCTAGCTCCTACAATGAGCAGTTCTTC
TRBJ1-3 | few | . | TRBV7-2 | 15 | CASSQGPGSGNTIYF | TGTGCCAGCAGCCAAGGACCAGGGTCTGGAAACACCATATATTTT
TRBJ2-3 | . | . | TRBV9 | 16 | CASSGLGRGGTDTQYF | TGTGCCAGCAGTGGCTTGGGCAGGGGAGGGACAGATACGCAGTATTTT
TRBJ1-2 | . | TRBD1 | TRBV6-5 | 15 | CASSYYGQGTYGYTF | TGTGCCAGCAGTTACTACGGACAGGGAACCTATGGCTACACCTTC
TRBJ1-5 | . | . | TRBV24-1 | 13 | CATSDRRGQPQHF | TGTGCCACCAGTGATCGAAGGGGACAGCCCCAGCATTTT
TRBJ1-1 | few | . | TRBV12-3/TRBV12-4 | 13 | CASSLGVNAEAFF | TGTGCCAGCTCACTCGGGGTGAACGCTGAAGCTTTCTTT
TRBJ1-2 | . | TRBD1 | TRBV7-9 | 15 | CASSLERQGNYGYTF | TGTGCCAGCAGCTTAGAGAGACAGGGGAACTATGGCTACACCTTC
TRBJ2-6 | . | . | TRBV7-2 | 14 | CASLRVSGANVLTF | TGTGCCAGCTTACGGGTCTCTGGGGCCAACGTCCTGACTTTC
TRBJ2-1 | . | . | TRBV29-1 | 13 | CSVTTGTYNEQFF | TGCAGCGTGACCACGGGGACATACAATGAGCAGTTCTTC
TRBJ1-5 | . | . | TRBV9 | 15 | CASSPTNRAIEPQHF | TGTGCCAGCAGTCCTACTAACAGGGCTATTGAGCCCCAGCATTTT
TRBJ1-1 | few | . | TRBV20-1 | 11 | CSARGRQKAFF | TGCAGTGCTAGAGGCCGACAGAAGGCTTTCTTT
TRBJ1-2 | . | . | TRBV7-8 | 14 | CASSRQTGTNGYTF | TGTGCCAGCAGCCGACAAACAGGGACCAATGGCTACACCTTC
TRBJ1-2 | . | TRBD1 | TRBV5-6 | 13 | CASSWDRGHGYTF | TGTGCCAGCAGCTGGGACAGGGGGCATGGCTACACCTTC
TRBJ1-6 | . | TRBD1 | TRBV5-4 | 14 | CASTATGADSPLHF | TGTGCCAGCACCGCTACAGGGGCAGATTCACCCCTCCACTTT
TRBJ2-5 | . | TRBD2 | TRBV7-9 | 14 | CASSRTSHQETQYF | TGTGCCAGCAGCAGGACTAGCCACCAAGAGACCCAGTACTTC
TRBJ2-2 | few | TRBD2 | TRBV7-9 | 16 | CASRQTSGMGSGELFF | TGTGCCAGCAGACAAACTAGCGGGATGGGATCCGGGGAGCTGTTTTTT
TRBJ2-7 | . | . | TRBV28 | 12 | CASSLSSYEQYF | TGTGCCAGTTCCCTGAGCTCCTACGAGCAGTACTTC
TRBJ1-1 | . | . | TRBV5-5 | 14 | CASSLVYSNTEAFF | TGTGCCAGCAGCTTGGTTTACAGCAACACTGAAGCTTTCTTT
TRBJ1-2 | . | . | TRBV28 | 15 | CAIVGGQGSNYGYTF | TGTGCCATCGTCGGTGGGCAGGGGAGCAACTATGGCTACACCTTC
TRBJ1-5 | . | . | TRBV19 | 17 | CASSIGTNVYSNQPQHF | TGTGCCAGTAGTATAGGGACAAATGTTTATAGCAATCAGCCCCAGCATTTT
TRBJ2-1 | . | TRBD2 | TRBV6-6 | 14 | CASSYPELLAAQFF | TGTGCCAGCAGTTACCCCGAACTACTAGCGGCCCAGTTCTTC
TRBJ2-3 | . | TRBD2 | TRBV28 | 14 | CASVPGLAADTQYF | TGTGCCAGCGTTCCGGGACTAGCAGCCGATACGCAGTATTTT
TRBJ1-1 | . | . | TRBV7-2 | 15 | CASSLGGGAYTEAFF | TGTGCCAGCAGCTTAGGAGGGGGGGCGTACACTGAAGCTTTCTTT
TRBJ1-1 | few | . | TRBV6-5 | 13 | CASSPGHDTEAFF | TGTGCCAGCAGTCCCGGACACGACACTGAAGCTTTCTTT
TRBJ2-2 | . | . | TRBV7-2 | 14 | CASSLAGGERELFF | TGTGCCAGCAGCTTAGCCGGGGGAGAAAGGGAGCTGTTTTTT
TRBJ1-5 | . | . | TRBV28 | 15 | CASSVASGRNQPQHF | TGTGCCAGCAGTGTAGCCTCAGGGCGCAATCAGCCCCAGCATTTT
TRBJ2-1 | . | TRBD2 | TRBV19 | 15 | CASSILAGVSGEQFF | TGTGCCAGTAGTATTCTAGCGGGAGTATCCGGTGAGCAGTTCTTC
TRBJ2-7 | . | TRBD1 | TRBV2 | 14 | CASTQGQGVYEQYF | TGTGCCAGCACCCAGGGACAGGGGGTCTACGAGCAGTACTTC
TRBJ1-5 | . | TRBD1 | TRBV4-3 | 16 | CASSQSPDRGNQPQHF | TGCGCCAGCAGCCAAAGCCCCGACAGGGGGAATCAGCCCCAGCATTTT
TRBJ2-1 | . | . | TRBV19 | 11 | CASRSRNEQFF | TGTGCCAGTAGGAGCCGGAATGAGCAGTTCTTC
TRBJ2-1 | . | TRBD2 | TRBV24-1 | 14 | CATSGSGSQDEQFF | TGTGCCACCAGTGGGAGCGGGAGTCAAGATGAGCAGTTCTTC
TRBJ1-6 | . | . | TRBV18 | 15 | CASSPRGQRNSPLHF | TGTGCCAGCTCCCCGCGCGGACAGAGAAATTCACCCCTCCACTTT
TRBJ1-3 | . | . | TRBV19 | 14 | CASREDRIGNTIYF | TGTGCCAGTAGGGAAGACAGGATTGGAAACACCATATATTTT
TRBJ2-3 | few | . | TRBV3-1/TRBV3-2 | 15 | CASSRWIAVTDTQYF | TGTGCCAGCAGCCGGTGGATAGCGGTCACAGATACGCAGTATTTT
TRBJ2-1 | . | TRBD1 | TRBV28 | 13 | CASSRRGTGRLFF | TGTGCCAGCAGCCGCCGAGGGACAGGGAGATTGTTCTTC
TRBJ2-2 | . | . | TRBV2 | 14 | CASRPRLNTGELFF | TGTGCCAGCAGACCCCGACTGAACACCGGGGAGCTGTTTTTT
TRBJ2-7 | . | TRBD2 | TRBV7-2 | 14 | CASSPSGGPYEQYF | TGTGCCAGCAGCCCCAGCGGGGGTCCCTACGAGCAGTACTTC